A single TCR beta chain is shown here with its context. Germline CDR1 SNHLY, CDR2 FYNNEI. Trimming took off 8 bases at V and 1 base at J, with 11 bases between the two ends. CDR3 length equals 13 residues. TCRdb analysed the 5' RACE reads with MiXCR anew, one entry per CDR3 protein. This table holds about 240,000 distinct CDR3 sequences, about 10% found once. The data stem from a study of identical twins. Everyone who donated was a healthy Caucasian. The TCR originated in a man aged 50-59 years in good health. The sample taken for sequencing was memory T cells sorted from blood. This chain uses TRBV2 with TRBJ2-5; D gene unclear. The CDR3 coding sequence is TGTGCCAGCGGCTTGTTTGGCCAAGAGACCCAGTACTTC. Its protein product is CASGLFGQETQYF. Complete variable domain (other parts from reference TRBV2 and TRBJ2-5): EPEVTQTPSHQVTQMGQEVILRCVPISNHLYFYWYRQILGQKVEFLVSFYNNEISEKSEIFDDQFSVERPDGSNFTLKIRSTKLEDSAMYFCASGLFGQETQYFGPGTRLLVL.